A single sample is the source of the 2 T cell receptor beta chains below, sequenced in a study of T cells after somatic rescue of genetic block. The table came from immunoSEQ multiplex PCR; TCRdb's copy has only in-frame clones and leaves some out. The sample gives 85,000 to 90,000 clones, just under 90% of which show up once; 1.5% to 2% is in the top ten. Sample: peripheral blood mononuclear cells (PBMCs). The receptor source for this set is a woman in her late teens or twenties.

The genes are TRBV12-5 and TRBJ1-1; no clear D gene. V lost 2 bases and J lost 1, with 14 bases in between. The CDR3 contains 16 residues. The V gene's germline CDR1 is LGHNT and CDR2 FRNRAP. The CDR3 coding sequence is TGTGCTAGTGGTTTGCCCAGGACTGGTCAGAACACTGAAGCTTTCTTT. Residues: CASGLPRTGQNTEAFF.

V is TRBV29-1 and J is TRBJ2-5; TRBD1 agrees at 7 bases. Germline V gene data show CDR1 as SQVTM and CDR2 as ANQGSEA. CDR3 length equals 16 residues. The J segment lost 0 bases and the V segment lost 5 bases, leaving 12 bases of the junction unmatched. CDR3 DNA sequence: TGCAGCGTTCCCGGGACAGCAACTTGGTACCAAGAGACCCAGTACTTC. It encodes CSVPGTATWYQETQYF.